One sample yielded the 14 T cell receptor beta chains listed below, sequenced in a study of blood T cell repertoires in COVID-19. Produced via immunoSEQ multiplex PCR; TCRdb's table is partial and in-frame only. The sample consists of about 79,000 clones, about 89% of them appearing once. Source material: peripheral blood. These receptors were collected from a man aged 65 to 85 with active or convalescent COVID-19.

The chain uses TRBV19 and TRBJ1-5; tentative D call: TRBD1 (6 bases). The CDR3 runs 16 residues. Germline V gives CDR1 LNHDA, CDR2 SQIVND (reference sequence). Trimming cost V 6 bases and J 4 bases, with 19 bases left between them. The CDR3 sequence: CASRKTGGGGNQPQHF. The CDR3 DNA reads TGTGCCAGTAGGAAGACAGGCGGCGGGGGAAATCAGCCCCAGCATTTT.

The gene calls are TRBV2 and TRBJ1-2; 7 bases are shared with TRBD1. The V gene's germline CDR1 is SNHLY and CDR2 FYNNEI. The CDR3 extends over 13 amino acids. Trimming cost V 8 bases and J 4 bases; bases outside gene matches: 7. The CDR3 bases are TGTGCCAGCGAAGGGGACAGAGCCTATGGCTACACCTTC. Residues: CASEGDRAYGYTF. Full variable domain (outside the CDR3, taken from reference TRBV2 and TRBJ1-2): EPEVTQTPSHQVTQMGQEVILRCVPISNHLYFYWYRQILGQKVEFLVSFYNNEISEKSEIFDDQFSVERPDGSNFTLKIRSTKLEDSAMYFCASEGDRAYGYTFGSGTRLTVV.

The V gene is TRBV19, the J gene TRBJ1-1, with 9 bases matching TRBD1. Trimming cost V 6 bases and J 5 bases; bases outside gene matches: 7. Germline assignment: CDR1 LNHDA and CDR2 SQIVND (reference sequence). The CDR3 has 14 residues. The CDR3 loop is CASSGTGRVTEAFF. As DNA, the CDR3 is TGTGCCAGTAGCGGGACAGGGAGGGTTACTGAAGCTTTCTTT.

The chain links TRBV4-1 to TRBJ2-2, with 7 bases that match TRBD2. The CDR3 runs 21 residues. Germline-derived CDR1 and CDR2 are MGHRA and YSYEKL. The V gene end was trimmed by 0 bases and the J gene end by 8 bases; junction bases not matched to a gene: 24. The CDR3 spells CASSQDPLLAVRGGRRGELFF. The DNA for the CDR3 is TGCGCCAGCAGCCAAGATCCCCTTCTAGCGGTTCGCGGCGGGAGAAGGGGGGAGCTGTTTTTT.

The rearrangement uses TRBV5-8 and TRBJ1-2; the match to TRBD1 covers 12 bases. Germline V gene sequence: CDR1 SGHTS, CDR2 YDEGEE. There are 17 residues in the CDR3. V lost 4 bases, J lost 2 bases, and 9 bases stayed unmatched. As DNA, the CDR3 is TGTGCCAGCAGCCCACCGGGACAGGGGGCCAGAAACTATGGCTACACCTTC. It encodes CASSPPGQGARNYGYTF. The whole variable domain, filled in from reference TRBV5-8 and TRBJ1-2, reads EAGVTQSPTHLIKTRGQQATLRCSPISGHTSVYWYQQALGLGLQFLLWYDEGEERNRGNFPPRFSGRQFPNYSSELNVNALELEDSALYLCASSPPGQGARNYGYTFGSGTRLTVV.

The genes are TRBV10-1 and TRBJ2-7, with a weak D call TRBD1 (6 bases). The V gene lost 0 bases and the J gene lost 5 bases, with 17 bases spanning the gap. The CDR3 sequence is 16 residues long. CDR1 WNHNN and CDR2 SYGVQD come from the germline V gene (reference sequence). For the CDR3, the DNA is TGCGCCAGCAGTGAGTCGAAGGGCAGGGGCTGCCACGAGCAGTACTTC. Protein: CASSESKGRGCHEQYF.

The chain is built from TRBV5-5 and TRBJ2-7, with 11 nucleotides matching TRBD2. Germline V gene data show CDR1 as SGHKS and CDR2 as YYEKEE (reference sequence). J gave up 0 bases and V 6 bases, and 11 bases lay outside the gene matches. The CDR3 consists of 17 residues. The CDR3 is CASKGTSGSFGSYEQYF. As DNA, the CDR3 is TGTGCCAGCAAAGGTACTAGCGGGAGTTTCGGCTCCTACGAGCAGTACTTC.

CDR3 bases: TGCAGCGTTGGACAGCTCAGTTCCTACGAGCAGTACTTC. This encodes CSVGQLSSYEQYF. The J gene is TRBJ2-7, the V gene TRBV29-1, with D perhaps TRBD1 (5 bases). CDR3 size: 13 residues. Germline loops: CDR1 SQVTM, CDR2 ANQGSEA. The V end lost 4 bases, the J end lost 1 base, and 11 bases lay between the germline ends.

This chain connects TRBV3-1 (or the pseudogene TRBV3-2) to TRBJ2-1; D is uncertain. Trimming took 1 base from V and 7 from J, leaving 5 bases between them. The CDR3 contains 12 residues. Germline V gene data show CDR1 as LGHDT and CDR2 as YNNKEL (reference sequence). The CDR3 bases are TGTGCCAGCAGCCAAGTCGGGAATGAGCAGTTCTTC. Encoded protein: CASSQVGNEQFF.

The chain is built from TRBV6-5 and TRBJ1-1; D is uncertain. Trimming removed 6 bases from V and 0 bases from J, with 11 bases in between. The CDR3 covers 14 residues. Germline CDR1 MNHEY, CDR2 SVGAGI. CDR3 coding DNA: TGTGCCAGCAGATTATATTTAGTGAACACTGAAGCTTTCTTT. It specifies CASRLYLVNTEAFF.

The J gene is TRBJ1-1, the V gene TRBV29-1, with a possible D match to TRBD1 (6 bases). V was pared by 6 bases and J by 0 bases, with 14 bases between. This CDR3 has 14 amino acids. Germline lookup yields CDR1 SQVTM and CDR2 ANQGSEA. CDR3 amino acids: CSVEYRVLNTEAFF. CDR3 coding DNA: TGCAGCGTGGAGTACAGGGTTCTGAACACTGAAGCTTTCTTT. The entire variable domain, with the rest obtained from reference TRBV29-1 and TRBJ1-1, is as follows: SAVISQKPSRDICQRGTSLTIQCQVDSQVTMMFWYRQQPGQSLTLIATANQGSEATYESGFVIDKFPISRPNLTFSTLTVSNMSPEDSSIYLCSVEYRVLNTEAFFGQGTRLTVV.

The chain has TRBV29-1 and TRBJ1-1, with 8 nucleotides matching TRBD1. Germline V CDR1 and CDR2: SQVTM, ANQGSEA. The CDR3 covers 14 residues. The V and J ends lost 7 bases and 1 base, in that order; junction bases with no gene match: 8. The DNA of the CDR3 is TGCAGCGCCCAAGGACAGGGTGGGAACACTGAAGCTTTCTTT. It encodes CSAQGQGGNTEAFF. The full variable domain, in which reference TRBV29-1 and TRBJ1-1 provide the parts outside the CDR3, is SAVISQKPSRDICQRGTSLTIQCQVDSQVTMMFWYRQQPGQSLTLIATANQGSEATYESGFVIDKFPISRPNLTFSTLTVSNMSPEDSSIYLCSAQGQGGNTEAFFGQGTRLTVV.

The rearrangement joins TRBV2 to TRBJ1-2; a weak D match, TRBD1 (5 bases). This CDR3 is 14 amino acids long. The germline V and J ends were trimmed by 1 base and 5 bases, with 11 bases remaining between them. Germline-derived CDR1 and CDR2 are SNHLY and FYNNEI. The CDR3 bases are TGTGCCAGCAGTGAAGTCTGGGAGGGGTATGGCTACACCTTC. As protein: CASSEVWEGYGYTF.

The rearrangement uses TRBV6-5 and TRBJ1-4; D is uncertain. V lost 2 bases and J lost 12, with 10 bases in between. The CDR3 length is 12 residues. Germline loops: CDR1 MNHEY, CDR2 SVGAGI. CDR3 in DNA: TGTGCCAGCAGTTACGGTGTCGGTGAACTGTTTTTT. Its translation: CASSYGVGELFF.